This T cell receptor beta chain was obtained from a study of spatial heterogeneity in lung cancer. Germline V gene data show CDR1 as SQVTM and CDR2 as ANQGSEA. Trimming cost V 0 bases and J 1 base, with 8 bases left between them. The CDR3 totals 14 residues. Each CDR3 protein gets one entry after TCRdb re-called the 5' RACE reads with MiXCR. The data show about 48,000 distinct CDR3 sequences, approximately 5.3% seen once. Study-wide results and caveats: Follow-up blood showed ubiquitous expanded tumor TCRs less than blood at resection did.

Time point described: sample taken at primary tumor resection. Tumor, nontumor lung or frozen PBMC supplied whole RNA, sequenced without sorting. The donors, around 71 patients with untreated early-stage non-small cell lung cancer, provided the samples. This clonotype was seen many times. Antigen: not known. The chain has TRBV29-1 and TRBJ2-3; possibly TRBD2 for D (6 bases). Source: PBMCs, taken at surgery. The clonotype was recovered from a male donor with early-stage non-small cell lung cancer. The CDR3 sequence is CSVEDGRGTDTQYF. Written as DNA, the CDR3 is TGCAGCGTTGAAGACGGGAGAGGCACAGATACGCAGTATTTT.